The 16 T cell receptor beta chains below were found in one sample sequenced in a study of T cell repertoires in cytomegalovirus infection. TCRdb re-derived calls from the reads in MiXCR, one entry per CDR3 protein. The sample consists of nearly 550,000 distinct CDR3 sequences, about 15% of them appearing once. The sequencing sample was made of CD8+ T cells from PBMCs. These receptors all come from a human donor in good health (CMV status not recorded). Some clones in this sample may be carry-over from other donors' samples.

The sample holds many counts of this clonotype. The rearrangement links TRBV10-2 to TRBJ2-7; a possible D gene is TRBD1 (5 bases). Germline-derived CDR1 and CDR2 are WSHSY and SAAADI. The CDR3 totals 15 residues. V was shortened by 5 bases and J by 5 bases, with 19 bases between the two germline ends. The CDR3 reads CASSTRTISRDEQYF. The CDR3 coding sequence is TGCGCCAGCAGTACACGGACAATAAGCCGAGACGAGCAGTACTTC.

The genes are TRBV12-3 or TRBV12-4 and TRBJ1-1; tentatively, D is TRBD1 (5 bases). The V end was cut by 8 bases, the J end by 5 bases, with 18 bases between. The CDR3 is made up of 14 amino acids. The CDR3 region is CASLDEGGATEAFF. The CDR3 DNA follows: TGTGCCAGCCTGGATGAGGGAGGGGCAACTGAAGCTTTCTTT.

This clonotype appeared many times. This chain links TRBV7-9 with TRBJ1-4; D may be TRBD1 (6 bases). Trimming cost V 5 bases and J 10 bases, with 14 bases left between them. The CDR3 totals 13 residues. Germline lookup yields CDR1 SEHNR and CDR2 FQNEAQ (reference sequence). DNA for the CDR3: TGTGCCAGCAGCCCGGACAGTCGAGGAAAACTGTTTTTT. Protein sequence: CASSPDSRGKLFF.

This clonotype was detected many times. The V call is TRBV7-6, the J call TRBJ2-7, with D possibly being TRBD2 (5 bases). The CDR3 is made up of 15 amino acids. Trimming took 6 bases from V and 5 from J, leaving 20 bases between them. CDR1 SGHVS and CDR2 FNYEAQ come from the germline V gene. CDR3 in amino acids: CASSSAAGLPHEQYF. CDR3 sequence (DNA): TGTGCCAGCAGTTCAGCGGCGGGTCTTCCCCACGAGCAGTACTTC.

This clonotype was counted at least ten times. The genes are TRBV12-3 or TRBV12-4 and TRBJ2-6; D unclear. The CDR3 is made up of 14 amino acids. CDR3 DNA: TGTGGCACCAAGATGGGTACCGGGGCCAACGTCCTGACTTTC. Translation: CGTKMGTGANVLTF.

The chain recombines TRBV27 with TRBJ2-1; 14 nucleotides match TRBD2. Trimming at V came to 6 bases and at J to 10 bases, leaving 8 bases not matched to a gene. The CDR3 covers 15 residues. Per the germline V gene, CDR1 is MNHEY and CDR2 is SMNVEV (reference sequence). CDR3 protein: CASSLGLAGAGEQFF. CDR3 DNA: TGTGCCAGCAGCCTGGGACTAGCGGGAGCGGGCGAGCAGTTCTTC.

Ten or more counts support this clonotype. V gene TRBV6-1 combines with J gene TRBJ1-1; D possibly corresponds to TRBD1 (5 bases). CDR3 length equals 14 residues. The ends were cut back, 7 bases at V and 3 bases at J, with 15 bases in the middle. CDR1 and CDR2 (germline): MNHNS, SASEGT. The CDR3 is CASIEGRSDTEAFF. CDR3 coding DNA: TGTGCCAGCATAGAGGGGCGATCGGACACTGAAGCTTTCTTT.

The sample holds many counts of this clonotype. The chain has TRBV4-2 and TRBJ1-2, with D hard to call. Germline lookup yields CDR1 LGHNA and CDR2 YNFKEQ. Trimming took off 0 bases at V and 7 bases at J, with 12 bases between the two ends. The CDR3 spans 14 residues. DNA of the CDR3: TGTGCCAGCAGCCAAGACGACTGGGAAGGTGGCTACACCTTC. Protein: CASSQDDWEGGYTF.

This clonotype was counted once. The gene calls are TRBV7-9 and TRBJ2-3; 10 nucleotides agree with TRBD2. CDR1 is SEHNR and CDR2 is FQNEAQ in the germline V gene (reference sequence). The CDR3 is 16 residues long. V lost 6 bases to trimming and J lost 7 bases; unmatched junction nucleotides: 13. CDR3 residues: CASSLKEREGLNTQYF. The CDR3 coding sequence is TGTGCCAGCAGTCTCAAGGAGCGGGAGGGCCTAAATACGCAGTATTTT.

The CDR3 loop reads CASSQDFNRALRPDTQYF. CDR3 coding DNA: TGTGCCAGCAGCCAAGATTTTAACCGAGCCTTAAGACCAGATACGCAGTATTTT. The V call is TRBV3-1, the J call TRBJ2-3, with D unresolved. V was trimmed by 0 bases and J by 4 bases, leaving 20 bases between them. Germline lookup yields CDR1 LGHDT and CDR2 YNNKEL (reference sequence). The CDR3 has 18 amino acids.

This clonotype was counted ten times or more. The V and J genes are TRBV7-3 and TRBJ1-3; the D gene is possibly TRBD1 (5 bases). Germline V gene sequence: CDR1 SGHTA, CDR2 FQGTGA. The CDR3 runs to 14 residues. V lost 2 bases, J lost 4 bases, and 9 bases lay in between. CDR3 in amino acids: CASSLGGAGNTIYF. For the CDR3, the DNA is TGTGCCAGCAGCTTAGGGGGAGCGGGAAACACCATATATTTT.

The gene calls are TRBV9 and TRBJ2-5; D is unresolved. CDR1 is SGDLS and CDR2 is YYNGEE in the germline V gene. Trimming stripped 0 bases from V and 4 bases from J, with 10 bases between. This CDR3 region has 14 residues. This CDR3 is CASSVGSASETQYF. CDR3 nucleotides: TGTGCCAGCAGCGTAGGAAGCGCTTCAGAGACCCAGTACTTC.

The gene calls are TRBV3-1 and TRBJ1-2; D is unresolved. Germline CDR1 reads LGHDT; CDR2 reads YNNKEL (reference sequence). This CDR3 region has 17 residues. Between the trimmed V and J ends, which lost 1 base and 4 bases, there was a span of 19 bases. The CDR3 coding sequence is TGTGCCAGCAGCCAAGTTGGAATGGGCCCTAAATTCTATGGCTACACCTTC. This sequence encodes CASSQVGMGPKFYGYTF. Based on the CDR3 plus reference TRBV3-1 and TRBJ1-2, the full variable domain is DTAVSQTPKYLVTQMGNDKSIKCEQNLGHDTMYWYKQDSKKFLKIMFSYNNKELIINETVPNRFSPKSPDKAHLNLHINSLELGDSAVYFCASSQVGMGPKFYGYTFGSGTRLTVV.

The V call is TRBV9, the J call TRBJ1-6; possible D gene TRBD1, 5 bases. The V gene's germline CDR1 is SGDLS and CDR2 YYNGEE. The germline V and J ends were trimmed by 7 bases and 7 bases, with 12 bases remaining between them. This CDR3 is built from 13 residues. The CDR3 is CASGGSGNSPLHF. CDR3 sequence (DNA): TGTGCCAGCGGGGGTAGTGGGAATTCACCCCTCCACTTT.

A word on this clonotype: Because the CDR3 is missing its conserved closing phenylalanine or tryptophan, this is likely a read error. The J gene is TRBJ2-7, the V gene TRBV27; D perhaps matches TRBD2 (7 bases). This CDR3 has 15 residues. CDR1 MNHEY and CDR2 SMNVEV come from the germline V gene (reference sequence). Between the trimmed V and J ends, which lost 0 bases and 3 bases, there was a span of 12 bases. CDR3 DNA sequence: TGTGCCAGCAGTTTATCGGGGGGCGGGAGCTACGAGCAGTACTTA. This sequence encodes CASSLSGGGSYEQYL.

The sample holds a few counts of this clonotype. The V gene is TRBV3-1, the J gene TRBJ1-5; TRBD1 might be the D (5 bases). Trimming cost V 0 bases and J 5 bases, with 11 bases left between them. Per the germline V gene, CDR1 is LGHDT and CDR2 is YNNKEL (reference sequence). The CDR3 runs 15 residues. CDR3 coding DNA: TGTGCCAGCAGCCAAGATTCGGGGGGTGATCAGCCCCAGCATTTT. It encodes CASSQDSGGDQPQHF.